This T cell receptor (beta chain) appears in the sequencing data of a study of CD8 T cells in Susac syndrome. Overall study findings and caveats: TCR sequencing and HLA analysis covered a relatively small number of individuals.

High-throughput TCR beta sequencing covered peripheral CD8+ and CD4+ T cells. Negative isolation was applied to CD8+ and CD4+ T cells, and FACS enrichment was applied to TEMRA cells. An amount of RNA that ranged from roughly 0.45 to 1 ug was reverse transcribed with random hexamers. With immunoSEQ multiplex PCR, TCR beta CDR3 was amplified across 54 Vbeta and 13 Jbeta. TCRdb redid the calling of the immunoSEQ multiplex PCR reads with MiXCR, one entry per CDR3 protein. The table has some 60,000 distinct CDR3 sequences, just over 90% seen once; the top ten hold roughly 0.2%. For this clonotype: Its antigen is not known.

The germline CDR1 and CDR2 sequences are MDHEN and SYDVKM. The CDR3 is made up of 15 amino acids. J lost 4 bases, V lost 3 bases, and 8 bases had no gene match. Sequencing was performed on CD8+ T cells from PBMCs. V is TRBV28 and J is TRBJ2-5; 7 bases agree with TRBD1. The sequence derives from a human donor in good health. The CDR3 sequence is CASSLGQTGRETQYF. The CDR3 region has the DNA TGTGCCAGCAGTTTGGGACAGACTGGGCGAGAGACCCAGTACTTC.